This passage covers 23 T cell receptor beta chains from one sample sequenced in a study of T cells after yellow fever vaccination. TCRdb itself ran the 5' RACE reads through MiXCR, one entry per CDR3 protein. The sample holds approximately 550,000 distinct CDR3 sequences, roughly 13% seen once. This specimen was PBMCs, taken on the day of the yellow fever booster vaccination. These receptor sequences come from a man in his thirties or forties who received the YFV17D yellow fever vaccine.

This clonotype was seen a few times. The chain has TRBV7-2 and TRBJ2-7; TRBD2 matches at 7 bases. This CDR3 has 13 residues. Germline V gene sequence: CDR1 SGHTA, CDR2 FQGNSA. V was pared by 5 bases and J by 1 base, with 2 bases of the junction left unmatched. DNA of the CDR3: TGTGCCAGCAGCGAGCGGGGTTCCTACGAGCAGTACTTC. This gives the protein CASSERGSYEQYF.

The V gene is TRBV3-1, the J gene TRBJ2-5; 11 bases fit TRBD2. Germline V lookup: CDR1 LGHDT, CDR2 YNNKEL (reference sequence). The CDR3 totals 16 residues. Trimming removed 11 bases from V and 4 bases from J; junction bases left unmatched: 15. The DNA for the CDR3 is TGTGCCTGCTGCCCCGGCGGGCTAGCGGGAGGAGAGACCCAGTACTTC. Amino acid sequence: CACCPGGLAGGETQYF.

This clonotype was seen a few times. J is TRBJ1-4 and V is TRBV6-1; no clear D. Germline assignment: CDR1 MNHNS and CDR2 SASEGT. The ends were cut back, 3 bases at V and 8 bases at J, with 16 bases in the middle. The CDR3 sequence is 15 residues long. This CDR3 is CASSETSPGKEKLFF. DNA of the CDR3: TGTGCCAGCAGTGAGACCTCTCCGGGCAAAGAAAAACTGTTTTTT.

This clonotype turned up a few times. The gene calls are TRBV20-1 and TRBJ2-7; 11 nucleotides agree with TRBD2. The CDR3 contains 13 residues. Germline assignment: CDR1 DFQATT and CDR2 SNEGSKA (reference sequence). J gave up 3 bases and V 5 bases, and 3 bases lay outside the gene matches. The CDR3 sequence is CSAELAGDYEQYF. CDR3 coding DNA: TGCAGTGCTGAACTAGCGGGAGACTACGAGCAGTACTTC.

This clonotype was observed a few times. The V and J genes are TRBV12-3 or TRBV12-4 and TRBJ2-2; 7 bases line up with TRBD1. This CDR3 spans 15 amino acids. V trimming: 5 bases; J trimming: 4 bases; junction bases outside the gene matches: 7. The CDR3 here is CASSPRGLRTGELFF. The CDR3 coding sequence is TGTGCCAGCAGTCCTAGGGGGCTCCGCACCGGGGAGCTGTTTTTT.

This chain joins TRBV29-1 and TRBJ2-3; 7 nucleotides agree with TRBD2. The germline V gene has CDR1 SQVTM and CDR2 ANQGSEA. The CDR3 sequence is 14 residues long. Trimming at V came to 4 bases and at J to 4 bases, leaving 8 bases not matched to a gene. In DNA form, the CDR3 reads TGCAGCGTTGTCAGTGGGAGGGAGTCAGATACGCAGTATTTT. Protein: CSVVSGRESDTQYF.

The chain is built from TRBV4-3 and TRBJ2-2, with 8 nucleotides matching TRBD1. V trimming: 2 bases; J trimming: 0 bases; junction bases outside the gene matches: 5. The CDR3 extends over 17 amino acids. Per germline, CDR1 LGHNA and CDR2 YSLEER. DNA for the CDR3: TGCGCCAGCAGCCAACCGACAGGGGCGACGAACACCGGGGAGCTGTTTTTT. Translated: CASSQPTGATNTGELFF.

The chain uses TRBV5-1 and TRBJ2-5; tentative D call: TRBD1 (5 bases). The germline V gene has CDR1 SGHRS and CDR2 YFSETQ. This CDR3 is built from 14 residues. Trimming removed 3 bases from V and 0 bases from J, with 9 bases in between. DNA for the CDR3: TGCGCCAGCAGCTCCCAGGGATACCAAGAGACCCAGTACTTC. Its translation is CASSSQGYQETQYF.

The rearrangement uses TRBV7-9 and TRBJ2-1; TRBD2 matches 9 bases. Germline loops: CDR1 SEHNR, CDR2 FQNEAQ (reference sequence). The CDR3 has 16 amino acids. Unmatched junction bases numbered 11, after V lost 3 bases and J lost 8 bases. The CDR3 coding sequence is TGTGCCAGCAGCTTCTCCGGGACTAGCAGTCGCGATGAGCAGTTCTTC. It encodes CASSFSGTSSRDEQFF.

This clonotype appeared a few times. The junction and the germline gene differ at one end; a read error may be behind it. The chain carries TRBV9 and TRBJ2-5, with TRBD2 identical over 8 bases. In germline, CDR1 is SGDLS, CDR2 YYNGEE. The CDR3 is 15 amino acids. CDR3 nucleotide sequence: TGTGCCAACAGCTCCGGAGCGGGAGTAGTAGAGACCCAGTACTTC. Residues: CANSSGAGVVETQYF.

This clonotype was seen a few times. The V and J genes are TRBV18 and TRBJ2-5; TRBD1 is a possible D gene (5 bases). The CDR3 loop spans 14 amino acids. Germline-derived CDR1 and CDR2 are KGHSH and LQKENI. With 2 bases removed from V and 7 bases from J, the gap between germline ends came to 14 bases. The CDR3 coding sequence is TGTGCCAGCTCACCAGAAGGGGCCCTCGCGACCCAGTACTTC. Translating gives CASSPEGALATQYF.

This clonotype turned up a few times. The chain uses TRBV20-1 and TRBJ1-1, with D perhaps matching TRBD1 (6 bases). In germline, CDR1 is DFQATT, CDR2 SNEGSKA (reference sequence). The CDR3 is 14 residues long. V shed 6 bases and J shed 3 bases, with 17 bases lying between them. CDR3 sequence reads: CSAQQGGPDTEAFF. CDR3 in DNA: TGCAGTGCACAACAGGGAGGGCCGGACACTGAAGCTTTCTTT.

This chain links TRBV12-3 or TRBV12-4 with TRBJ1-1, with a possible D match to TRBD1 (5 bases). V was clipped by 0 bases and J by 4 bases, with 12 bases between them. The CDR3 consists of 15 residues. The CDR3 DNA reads TGTGCCAGCAGTTTAGCGCAGGGTGCGATCACTGAAGCTTTCTTT. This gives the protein CASSLAQGAITEAFF.

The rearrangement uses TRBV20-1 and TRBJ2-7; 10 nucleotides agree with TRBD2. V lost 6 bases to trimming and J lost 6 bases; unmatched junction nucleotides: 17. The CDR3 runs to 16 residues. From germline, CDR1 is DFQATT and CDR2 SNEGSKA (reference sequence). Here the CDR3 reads CSADGAASGSPIEQYF. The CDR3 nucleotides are TGCAGTGCGGATGGCGCGGCTAGCGGGAGTCCCATCGAGCAGTACTTC.

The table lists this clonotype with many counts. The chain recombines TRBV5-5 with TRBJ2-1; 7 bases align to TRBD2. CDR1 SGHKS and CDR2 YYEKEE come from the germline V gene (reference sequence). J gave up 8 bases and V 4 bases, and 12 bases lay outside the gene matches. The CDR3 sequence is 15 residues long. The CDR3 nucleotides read TGTGCCAGCAGCCCCCGACTAGCTGGTGTCTATGAGCAGTTCTTC. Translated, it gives CASSPRLAGVYEQFF.

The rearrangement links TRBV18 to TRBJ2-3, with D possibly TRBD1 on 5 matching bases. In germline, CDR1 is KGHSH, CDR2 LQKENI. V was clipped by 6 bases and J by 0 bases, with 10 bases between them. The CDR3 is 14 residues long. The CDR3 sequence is CASSRQPSTDTQYF. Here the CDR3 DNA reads TGTGCCAGCTCGCGACAGCCAAGCACAGATACGCAGTATTTT.

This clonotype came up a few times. DNA for the CDR3: TGTGCCAGTAGTATAACAGGGTTGACCGGGGAGCTGTTTTTT. Protein: CASSITGLTGELFF. The chain is built from TRBV19 and TRBJ2-2, with a weak D call TRBD1 (6 bases). The CDR3 runs 14 residues. V was trimmed by 2 bases and J by 5 bases, leaving 9 bases between them. CDR1 is LNHDA and CDR2 is SQIVND in the germline V gene (reference sequence).

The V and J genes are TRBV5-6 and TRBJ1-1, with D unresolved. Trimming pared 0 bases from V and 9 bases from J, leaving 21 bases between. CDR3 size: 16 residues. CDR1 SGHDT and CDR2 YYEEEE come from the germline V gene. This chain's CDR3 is CASSLGNQLGLNKAFF. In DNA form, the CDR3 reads TGTGCCAGCAGCTTGGGAAATCAGTTAGGTTTGAATAAAGCTTTCTTT.

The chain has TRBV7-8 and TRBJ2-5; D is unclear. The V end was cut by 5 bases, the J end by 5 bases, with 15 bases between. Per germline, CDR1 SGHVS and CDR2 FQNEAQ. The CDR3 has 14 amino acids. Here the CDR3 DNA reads TGTGCCAGCAGCCCGGTGGTGTCCATTGAGACCCAGTACTTC. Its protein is CASSPVVSIETQYF. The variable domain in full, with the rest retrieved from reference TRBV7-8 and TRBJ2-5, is GAGVSQSPRYKVAKRGQDVALRCDPISGHVSLFWYQQALGQGPEFLTYFQNEAQLDKSGLPSDRFFAERPEGSVSTLKIQRTQQEDSAVYLCASSPVVSIETQYFGPGTRLLVL.

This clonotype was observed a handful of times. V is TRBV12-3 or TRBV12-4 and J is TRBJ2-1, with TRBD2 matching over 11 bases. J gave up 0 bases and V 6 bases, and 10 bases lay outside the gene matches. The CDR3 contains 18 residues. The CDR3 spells CASRPGLAAVNSYNEQFF. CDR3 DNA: TGTGCCAGCAGACCGGGACTAGCGGCAGTTAACTCCTACAATGAGCAGTTCTTC.

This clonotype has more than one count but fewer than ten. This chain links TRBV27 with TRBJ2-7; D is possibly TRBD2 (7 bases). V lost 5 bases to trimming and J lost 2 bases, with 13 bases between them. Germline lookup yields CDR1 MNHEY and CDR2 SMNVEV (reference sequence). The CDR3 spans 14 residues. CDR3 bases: TGTGCCAGCAGTACCGTGGGGGGGCCCTACGAGCAGTACTTC. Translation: CASSTVGGPYEQYF.

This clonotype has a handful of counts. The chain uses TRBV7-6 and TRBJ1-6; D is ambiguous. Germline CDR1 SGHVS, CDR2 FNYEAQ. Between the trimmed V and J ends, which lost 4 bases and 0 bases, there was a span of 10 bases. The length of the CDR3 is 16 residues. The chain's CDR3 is CASSSGPSSYNSPLHF. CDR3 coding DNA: TGTGCCAGCAGCTCCGGGCCGAGCTCCTATAATTCACCCCTCCACTTT.

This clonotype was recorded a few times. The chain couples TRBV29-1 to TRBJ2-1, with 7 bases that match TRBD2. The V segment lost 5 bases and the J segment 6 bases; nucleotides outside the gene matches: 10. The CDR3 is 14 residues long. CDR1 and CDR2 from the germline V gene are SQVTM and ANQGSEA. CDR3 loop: CSVRKGLVGNEQFF. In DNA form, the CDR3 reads TGCAGCGTTCGGAAAGGACTAGTCGGCAATGAGCAGTTCTTC.